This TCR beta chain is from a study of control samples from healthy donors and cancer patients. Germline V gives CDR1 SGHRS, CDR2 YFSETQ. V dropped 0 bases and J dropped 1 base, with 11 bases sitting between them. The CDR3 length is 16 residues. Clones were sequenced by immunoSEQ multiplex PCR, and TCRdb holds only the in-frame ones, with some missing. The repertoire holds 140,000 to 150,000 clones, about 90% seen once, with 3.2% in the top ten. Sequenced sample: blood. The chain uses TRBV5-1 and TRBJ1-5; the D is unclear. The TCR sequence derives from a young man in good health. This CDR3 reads CASSLGSGGSNQPQHF. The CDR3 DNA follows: TGCGCCAGCAGCTTGGGGTCGGGAGGGAGCAATCAGCCCCAGCATTTT.